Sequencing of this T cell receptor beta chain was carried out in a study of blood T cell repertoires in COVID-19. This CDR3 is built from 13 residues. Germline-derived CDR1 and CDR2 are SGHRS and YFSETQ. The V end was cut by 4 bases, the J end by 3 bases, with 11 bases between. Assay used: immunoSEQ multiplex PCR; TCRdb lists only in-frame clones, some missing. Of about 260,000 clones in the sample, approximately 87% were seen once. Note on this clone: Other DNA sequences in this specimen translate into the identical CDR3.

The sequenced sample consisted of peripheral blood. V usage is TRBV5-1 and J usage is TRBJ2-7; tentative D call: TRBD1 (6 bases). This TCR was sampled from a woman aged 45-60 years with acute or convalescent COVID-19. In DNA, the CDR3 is TGCGCCAGCAGCCGAGGACAGAACTACGAGCAGTACTTC. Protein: CASSRGQNYEQYF.